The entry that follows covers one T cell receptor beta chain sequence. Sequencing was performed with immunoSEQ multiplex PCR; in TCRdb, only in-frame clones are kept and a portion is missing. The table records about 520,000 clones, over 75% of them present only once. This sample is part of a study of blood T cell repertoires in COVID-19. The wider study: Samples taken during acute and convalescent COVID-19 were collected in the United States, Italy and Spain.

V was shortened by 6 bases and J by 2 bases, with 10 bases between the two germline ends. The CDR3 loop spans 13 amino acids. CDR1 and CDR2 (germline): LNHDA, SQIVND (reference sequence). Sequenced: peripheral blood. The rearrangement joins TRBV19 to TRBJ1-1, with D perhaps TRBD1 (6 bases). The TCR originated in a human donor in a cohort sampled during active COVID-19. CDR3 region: CASRDRINTEAFF. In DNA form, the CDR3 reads TGTGCCAGTAGAGACAGGATTAACACTGAAGCTTTCTTT.